The next 7 T cell receptor beta chains were all read from a single sample in a study of CD8 T cells in ankylosing spondylitis. TCRdb ran MiXCR on the 5' RACE reads and lists one entry per CDR3 protein. The sample records around 250,000 distinct CDR3 sequences, about 30% being singletons. Sequencing was done on a sample of blood, either unsorted or a sorted T cell fraction (not recorded which). These receptors were obtained from a male donor with ankylosing spondylitis or in good health (not recorded which).

This clonotype was recorded a few times. The rearrangement links TRBV4-1 to TRBJ1-6, with D hard to call. In germline, CDR1 is MGHRA, CDR2 YSYEKL. The CDR3 loop spans 16 amino acids. V shed 0 bases and J shed 10 bases, with 16 bases lying between them. CDR3 in DNA: TGCGCCAGCAGCCAAGATCGGTCTCAGGAGCAGTCACCCCTCCACTTT. It translates to CASSQDRSQEQSPLHF.

V gene TRBV7-9 combines with J gene TRBJ1-1; 7 nucleotides line up with TRBD1. The germline CDR1 and CDR2 sequences are SEHNR and FQNEAQ (reference sequence). Germline trimming cut 1 base from V and 4 bases from J; bases unmatched to any gene: 3. CDR3 length: 14 amino acids. The CDR3 region is CASSLGDSGTEAFF. The CDR3 DNA is TGTGCCAGCAGCTTAGGGGACAGTGGCACTGAAGCTTTCTTT.

This clonotype was seen a few times. V is TRBV6-1 and J is TRBJ1-1; D unclear. V dropped 4 bases and J dropped 0 bases, with 6 bases sitting between them. The CDR3 contains 13 residues. From germline, CDR1 is MNHNS and CDR2 SASEGT. CDR3: CASSATVNTEAFF. CDR3 coding DNA: TGTGCCAGCAGTGCTACTGTGAACACTGAAGCTTTCTTT.

This clonotype was found a few times. The chain links TRBV20-1 to TRBJ1-3; D unclear. Trimming removed 1 base from V and 0 bases from J, with 13 bases in between. The CDR3 contains 16 residues. The germline V gene encodes CDR1 DFQATT and CDR2 SNEGSKA (reference sequence). Here the CDR3 reads CSARGGGNYSGNTIYF. CDR3 DNA: TGCAGTGCTAGAGGGGGAGGGAACTACTCTGGAAACACCATATATTTT.

This clonotype appeared a few times. The chain carries TRBV29-1 and TRBJ2-2; 9 bases match TRBD1. V was clipped by 5 bases and J by 7 bases; unmatched bases: 8. The CDR3 is made up of 14 amino acids. Germline assignment: CDR1 SQVTM and CDR2 ANQGSEA. The CDR3 region has the DNA TGCAGCGTTTCTGGACAGGGGTTAGTCGGGGAGCTGTTTTTT. It is translated as CSVSGQGLVGELFF.

This clonotype was observed a few times. The chain has TRBV20-1 and TRBJ1-2; D ambiguous. This CDR3 region has 12 residues. The V end was cut by 5 bases, the J end by 7 bases, with 14 bases between. Germline CDR1 is DFQATT and CDR2 is SNEGSKA (reference sequence). This CDR3 is CSAPNTAVGYTF. CDR3 DNA sequence: TGCAGTGCTCCGAATACAGCGGTTGGCTACACCTTC.

This clonotype was detected only a few times. V gene TRBV20-1 combines with J gene TRBJ2-1; no definite D call. The V end was cut by 1 base, the J end by 1 base, with 14 bases between. CDR3 length equals 16 residues. CDR1 and CDR2 (germline): DFQATT, SNEGSKA (reference sequence). The CDR3 loop is CSARGSSITSYNEQFF. CDR3 sequence (DNA): TGCAGTGCTAGAGGGTCTAGTATAACGTCCTACAATGAGCAGTTCTTC.